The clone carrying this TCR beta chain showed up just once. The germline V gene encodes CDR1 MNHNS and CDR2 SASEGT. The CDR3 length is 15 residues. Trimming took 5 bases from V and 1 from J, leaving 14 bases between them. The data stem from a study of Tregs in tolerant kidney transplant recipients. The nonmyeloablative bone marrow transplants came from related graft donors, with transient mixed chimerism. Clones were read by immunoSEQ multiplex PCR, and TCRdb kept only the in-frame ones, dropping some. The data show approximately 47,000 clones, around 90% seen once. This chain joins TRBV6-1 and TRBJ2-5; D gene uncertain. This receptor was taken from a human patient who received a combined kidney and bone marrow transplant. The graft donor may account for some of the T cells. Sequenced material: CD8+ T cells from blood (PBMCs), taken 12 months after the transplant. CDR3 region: CASSLWAESQETQYF. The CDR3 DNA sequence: TGTGCCAGCAGTCTCTGGGCAGAATCCCAAGAGACCCAGTACTTC.